The 2 T cell receptor beta chains reported below all come from one sample, sequenced in a study of beta chain features in type 1 diabetes. Expressed TCRB transcripts were sequenced because the isolated RNA had all been reverse transcribed beforehand. TCRdb's table, derived via immunoSEQ multiplex PCR, lists solely in-frame clones and lacks some. This sample has some 500,000 clones, with roughly 10% found just once. Material for sequencing was naive CD4+ T cells from blood. The source of these receptors is a woman between 18 and 29 years old in good health.

This clone was counted only a few times. The chain uses TRBV5-6 and TRBJ2-3, with D unclear. The germline V gene has CDR1 SGHDT and CDR2 YYEEEE. Trimming took off 1 base at V and 6 bases at J, with 9 bases between the two ends. The CDR3 covers 13 residues. CDR3 protein: CASSLFRWDTQYF. In DNA form, the CDR3 reads TGTGCCAGCAGCTTGTTCCGGTGGGATACGCAGTATTTT.

A remark on this clone: The same CDR3 also results from other DNA sequences found in this sample. V is TRBV30 and J is TRBJ2-6, with a possible D match to TRBD2 (5 bases). This CDR3 is 14 amino acids long. The V end was cut by 1 base, the J end by 1 base, with 5 bases between. Germline assignment: CDR1 GTSNPN and CDR2 SVGIG (reference sequence). CDR3 sequence reads: CAWSGGSGANVLTF. CDR3 bases: TGTGCCTGGAGTGGCGGGTCTGGGGCCAACGTCCTGACTTTC. The entire variable domain, with the rest obtained from reference TRBV30 and TRBJ2-6, is as follows: SQTIHQWPATLVQPVGSPLSLECTVEGTSNPNLYWYRQAAGRGLQLLFYSVGIGQISSEVPQNLSASRPQDRQFILSSKKLLLSDSGFYLCAWSGGSGANVLTFGAGSRLTVL.